This T cell receptor (beta chain) originates from a study of T cells after yellow fever vaccination. Germline CDR1 reads KGHSH; CDR2 reads LQKENI. V shed 0 bases and J shed 5 bases, with 7 bases lying between them. The CDR3 is made up of 13 amino acids. This clonotype has just a few counts. Researchers made TCR cDNA using 5'RACE template switching, and this step added a universal primer site and UMIs. TCRdb used MiXCR to reprocess the 5' RACE reads, holding one entry per CDR3 protein. The sample lists 350,000 to 550,000 distinct CDR3 sequences, roughly 20% occurring once. The receptor's source is a man aged 18 to 30 who received the YFV17D yellow fever vaccine. The sample consisted of PBMCs, taken before the yellow fever booster vaccination. The rearrangement links TRBV18 to TRBJ2-5; D is unclear. This CDR3 reads CASSPPPPETQYF. DNA for the CDR3: TGTGCCAGCTCACCACCGCCCCCGGAGACCCAGTACTTC.